This is a list of T cell receptor beta chains from one sample in a study of beta chain features in type 1 diabetes. Clones were read by immunoSEQ multiplex PCR, and TCRdb kept only the in-frame ones, dropping some. The data contain 350,000 to 400,000 clones, over 10% of them singletons. Sequenced input: naive CD4+ T cells from blood. Receptors were obtained from a woman aged 18-29 years with type 1 diabetes. Each CDR3 is given with its conserved first and last residue. A D gene is named only where the DNA matches it firmly. Rows give clone size only sometimes, using once, few, many, or a class for an expanded clone.

TGTGCCAGCAGCTTTAGGTGGAGGGAAGAGACCCAGTACTTC CASSFRWREETQYF few NA TRBJ2-5 TRBV7-2
TGTGCCAGCAGCTCAAGTAGCGGGAGGGCAAATGAGCAGTTCTTC CASSSSSGRANEQFF NA TRBD2 TRBJ2-1 TRBV7-3
TGTGCCCTTAGCGGGGCGGGGCAGGGCCGGAGGACCCAGTACTTC CALSGAGQGRRTQYF few TRBD2 TRBJ2-5 TRBV5-4
TGCGCCAGCAGTCAAGAGGGAACAGGGCTGAACACTGAAGCTTTCTTT CASSQEGTGLNTEAFF NA NA TRBJ1-1 TRBV23-1
TGCAGCGCCGCTAGCGGGATAAACCATGAGCAGTTCTTC CSAASGINHEQFF NA TRBD2 TRBJ2-1 TRBV29-1
TGTGCCAGTTCCTGGTCTGTGAGCACTGAAGCTTTCTTT CASSWSVSTEAFF NA NA TRBJ1-1 TRBV6-6
TGCAGCGTTGGGCAGGGTTTGAGCACTGAAGCTTTCTTT CSVGQGLSTEAFF few NA TRBJ1-1 TRBV29-1
TGTGCCAGTAGTACGCTAGCCAGCCTTAACTATGGCTACACCTTC CASSTLASLNYGYTF NA NA TRBJ1-2 TRBV19
TGTGCCAGCAGCGTAGATCAGCGGGCCCCCGTGGATACGCAGTATTTT CASSVDQRAPVDTQYF few NA TRBJ2-3 TRBV9
TGTGCCAGTAGTGGCGGCTACTACTACGAGCAGTACTTC CASSGGYYYEQYF few NA TRBJ2-7 TRBV19
TGCGCCAGCAGCCACATGATACAGGGACGGACTGAAGCTTTCTTT CASSHMIQGRTEAFF few NA TRBJ1-1 TRBV4-3
TGCGCCAGCAGCTTGTCCCCGGGGCTAGCGGGCTACCGCTCCTACAATGAGCAGTTCTTC CASSLSPGLAGYRSYNEQFF NA TRBD2 TRBJ2-1 TRBV5-1
TGTGCCAGCAGCTGGAGGACGGGGGTTGCTGAAGCTTTCTTT CASSWRTGVAEAFF NA NA TRBJ1-1 TRBV11-1
TGTGCCAGCACCTTTAGCGGGAGTCCGGAGACCCAGTACTTC CASTFSGSPETQYF NA TRBD2 TRBJ2-5 TRBV7-2
TGCGCCAGCAGCCGGACAGGGCGACGGGGCCAAGAGACCCAGTACTTC CASSRTGRRGQETQYF NA TRBD1 TRBJ2-5 TRBV4-3
TGTGCCAGCAGCTCCCTCAACACCGGGACAGGGAAGCATTTT CASSSLNTGTGKHF NA TRBD1 TRBJ1-5 TRBV7-2
TGTGCCAGCTCACCCATCGGGGGGGTTGACAATGAGCAGTTCTTC CASSPIGGVDNEQFF few TRBD2 TRBJ2-1 TRBV18
TGCGCCAGCAGCTTGGTTCCCACAGGCAACACCGGGGAGCTGTTTTTT CASSLVPTGNTGELFF NA NA TRBJ2-2 TRBV5-1
TGCGCCACTCCCAGGAGGGTTAACTATGGCTACACCTTC CATPRRVNYGYTF few NA TRBJ1-2 TRBV23-1
TGTGCCAGCAGCCCAAGACAGGGAGGCTACGAGCAGTACTTC CASSPRQGGYEQYF NA NA TRBJ2-7 TRBV28
TGCAGTGCTAGCAGTAATGAGCAGTTCTTC CSASSNEQFF NA NA TRBJ2-1 TRBV20-1
TGTGCCAGCAGTGAAATCCAGAATTCACCCCTCCACTTT CASSEIQNSPLHF few NA TRBJ1-6 TRBV2
TGTGCCAGCAGCCCGGGGCCAGGGGGCGCGGGATCCGAGCAGTACTTC CASSPGPGGAGSEQYF few TRBD1 TRBJ2-7 TRBV7-3
TGCAGCGTTGAGGATTGGGGCAGTAAGTTAGAGACCCAGTACTTC CSVEDWGSKLETQYF NA NA TRBJ2-5 TRBV29-1
TGTGCCAGCAGTCTGGGGCTGTCAAGCAATCAGCCCCAGCATTTT CASSLGLSSNQPQHF NA NA TRBJ1-5 TRBV2
TGCGCCAGCAGCTCGTCTAGCCGCAGATACGAGCAGTACTTC CASSSSSRRYEQYF NA NA TRBJ2-7 TRBV5-1
TGTGCCACCAGCAGAGGGGACAGAACGGAGACCCAGTACTTC CATSRGDRTETQYF few TRBD1 TRBJ2-5 TRBV15
TGTGCCAGCAGCCAAACCCACGGGGAAAAACTGTTTTTT CASSQTHGEKLFF few NA TRBJ1-4 TRBV14
TGTGCCAGCAGTCTACGTTACAGGATTAGCTCCTACGAGCAGTACTTC CASSLRYRISSYEQYF NA NA TRBJ2-7 TRBV27
TGTGCCAGCAGCGTAGGATTAGCGGATCTAGATACGCAGTATTTT CASSVGLADLDTQYF few NA TRBJ2-3 TRBV9
TGTGCCAGCAGCTTAGGGGACAGGGGAGCCTACAATGAGCAGTTCTTC CASSLGDRGAYNEQFF NA TRBD1 TRBJ2-1 TRBV7-9
TGTGCCAGCAGCGAGGACATGAACACTGAAGCTTTCTTT CASSEDMNTEAFF few NA TRBJ1-1 TRBV5-4
TGTGCCAGCAACGAACAGGGTAATTCACCCCTCCACTTT CASNEQGNSPLHF NA NA TRBJ1-6 TRBV25-1
TGTGCCAGCAGCCCTGCCCTCGCTAGCGGGTGGTACAATGAGCAGTTCTTC CASSPALASGWYNEQFF few TRBD2 TRBJ2-1 TRBV7-9
TGTGCCAGCAGCTTTATCGGTAATGAGCAGTTCTTC CASSFIGNEQFF few NA TRBJ2-1 TRBV7-9
TGCGCCAGCAGCTCTAGCAACCAAGAGACCCAGTACTTC CASSSSNQETQYF few NA TRBJ2-5 TRBV5-1
TGTGCCAGCAGCTTGCGAGAGACCCAGTACTTC CASSLRETQYF NA NA TRBJ2-5 TRBV5-8
TGTGCCAGCAGCCAAGAGCGGGGGACTAGCGTTAACGGGGAGCTGTTTTTT CASSQERGTSVNGELFF NA TRBD2 TRBJ2-2 TRBV4-2
TGCGCCAGCAGCGTAAGGGCCCTAGCGGGGGACTATATCACAGATACGCAGTATTTT CASSVRALAGDYITDTQYF NA TRBD2 TRBJ2-3 TRBV4-1
TGTGCCAGCAGCTTGGCCGTCTACGAGCAGTACTTC CASSLAVYEQYF NA NA TRBJ2-7 TRBV5-6
TGCGCCAGCAGCACCCGGACTGCGGACGAGCAGTACTTC CASSTRTADEQYF few NA TRBJ2-7 TRBV4-3
TGCAGCGTTGAAGTCGGGTCCTCTAGCACAGATACGCAGTATTTT CSVEVGSSSTDTQYF NA NA TRBJ2-3 TRBV29-1
TGTGCCTGGAGCCCAGCGAGCAATCAGCCCCAGCATTTT CAWSPASNQPQHF few NA TRBJ1-5 TRBV30
TGTGCCAGCAGCGTAGGCCCCTCGGGGCGGGGGAAAGAGACCCAGTACTTC CASSVGPSGRGKETQYF NA TRBD2 TRBJ2-5 TRBV9